This entry lists 22 T cell receptor beta chains sequenced from one sample in a study of beta chain features in type 1 diabetes. Points from the study as a whole: In every one of the four CD4+ subsets, TCRB CDR3s were moderately but significantly shorter in Type 1 diabetes patients.

Their cognate antigens are unknown. cDNA synthesis used the whole RNA isolate, giving expressed TCRB sequences. The table came from immunoSEQ multiplex PCR; TCRdb's copy has only in-frame clones and leaves some out. The sample lists over 300,000 clones; around 9% were seen once. The sample was central memory CD4+ T cells from blood. These TCRs come from a man aged 25-40 years with type 1 diabetes.

For this clone: A single base is all that separates this from a far larger clone, so a read error is likely. Distinct nucleotide sequences in the sample also encode this CDR3. The V call is TRBV7-2, the J call TRBJ1-1; a weak D match, TRBD1 (6 bases). There are 13 residues in the CDR3. Germline V gives CDR1 SGHTA, CDR2 FQGNSA. V dropped 6 bases and J dropped 3 bases, with 11 bases sitting between them. The CDR3 sequence: CASSPQGDTEAFF. The CDR3 region has the DNA TGTGCCAGCAGTCCACAGGGCGACACTGAAGCTTTCTTT.

V is TRBV4-1 and J is TRBJ1-5, with TRBD1 matching over 7 bases. V gave up 3 bases and J gave up 8 bases; unmatched junction bases: 4. CDR3 length equals 13 residues. The germline gives CDR1 MGHRA, CDR2 YSYEKL. The CDR3 is CASSHNRGEPQHF. For the CDR3, the DNA is TGCGCCAGCAGCCACAACAGGGGAGAGCCCCAGCATTTT.

This clone has only a few counts. The V and J genes are TRBV27 and TRBJ1-2; D not certain. The V gene lost 6 bases and the J gene lost 2 bases, with 16 bases spanning the gap. Germline CDR1 and CDR2: MNHEY and SMNVEV (reference sequence). The CDR3 covers 15 residues. The CDR3 spells CASSRGMRGNYGYTF. CDR3 DNA sequence: TGTGCCAGCAGCCGCGGCATGCGGGGAAACTATGGCTACACCTTC.

As to this clone: Within the sample, other DNA sequences also encode this same CDR3. The V gene is TRBV7-9, the J gene TRBJ2-3; 8 nucleotides match TRBD1. The CDR3 totals 14 residues. Trimming cost V 5 bases and J 0 bases; bases outside gene matches: 1. Germline values: CDR1 SEHNR, CDR2 FQNEAQ (reference sequence). CDR3 sequence (DNA): TGTGCCAGCAGCCGGACAGGGAGCACAGATACGCAGTATTTT. Its translation: CASSRTGSTDTQYF.

DNA of the CDR3: TGTGCCAGCAGAATACACCGGGACGGCGAAAACATTCAGTACTTC. This translates into CASRIHRDGENIQYF. The chain couples TRBV6-1 to TRBJ2-5, with D perhaps being TRBD1 or TRBD2 (5 bases each). Judging by the DNA end, TRBJ2-4 fits better; the J call may be wrong. CDR3 length: 15 amino acids. Germline V CDR1 and CDR2: MNHNS, SASEGT.

The genes are TRBV5-1 and TRBJ2-5, with TRBD1 identical over 9 bases. Germline-derived CDR1 and CDR2 are SGHRS and YFSETQ. CDR3 length: 16 residues. The V segment lost 4 bases and the J segment 5 bases; nucleotides outside the gene matches: 12. The CDR3 protein is CASSPDPGTGLETQYF. CDR3 DNA sequence: TGCGCCAGCAGCCCCGACCCGGGGACAGGGCTGGAGACCCAGTACTTC.

The J gene is TRBJ2-1, the V gene TRBV5-1; D is possibly TRBD1 (6 bases). The V gene's germline CDR1 is SGHRS and CDR2 YFSETQ. The ends were cut back, 2 bases at V and 4 bases at J, with 19 bases in the middle. The CDR3 is 17 amino acids. CDR3 sequence reads: CASSLILQQGSYNEQFF. The CDR3 DNA reads as TGCGCCAGCAGCTTAATCCTTCAACAGGGATCTTACAATGAGCAGTTCTTC.

The J gene is TRBJ2-3, the V gene TRBV19; weak D call: TRBD1 (5 bases). This CDR3 has 16 amino acids. Trimming stripped 5 bases from V and 7 bases from J, with 22 bases between. Germline lookup yields CDR1 LNHDA and CDR2 SQIVND (reference sequence). This CDR3 is CASSLPTESSTNTQYF. Written as DNA, the CDR3 is TGTGCCAGTAGTTTACCGACAGAATCGAGTACAAATACGCAGTATTTT.

The J gene is TRBJ1-3, the V gene TRBV11-2; D ambiguous. Trimming shortened V by 1 base and J by 0 bases, and 7 bases separated the two germline ends. Germline V gives CDR1 SGHAT, CDR2 FQNNGV. The CDR3 covers 15 residues. CDR3 loop: CASSLGRNSGNTIYF. DNA of the CDR3: TGTGCCAGCAGCTTAGGGCGGAACTCTGGAAACACCATATATTTT.

In its sample, this clone was seen a few times. CDR3 in amino acids: CASSPRGGGLNYGYTF. Here the CDR3 DNA reads TGTGCCAGCAGCCCCCGAGGGGGGGGGCTAAACTATGGCTACACCTTC. J is TRBJ1-2 and V is TRBV7-2; tentatively, D is TRBD1 (6 bases). The germline CDR1 and CDR2 sequences are SGHTA and FQGNSA. CDR3 length: 16 amino acids. Trimming shortened V by 5 bases and J by 2 bases, and 18 bases separated the two germline ends.

This clone was detected only a few times. As DNA, the CDR3 is TGTGCCAGTAGTAGCCCGACAGGGACGAGCACAGATACGCAGTATTTT. Amino acids: CASSSPTGTSTDTQYF. V is TRBV19 and J is TRBJ2-3; 7 nucleotides match TRBD1. Germline V gene sequence: CDR1 LNHDA, CDR2 SQIVND (reference sequence). The CDR3 is made up of 16 amino acids. J gave up 0 bases and V 4 bases, and 7 bases lay outside the gene matches.

The J gene is TRBJ1-5, the V gene TRBV2, with a weak D call TRBD1 (5 bases). CDR3 length: 14 residues. Trimming left V 5 bases short and J 1 base short, with 9 bases between. The germline gives CDR1 SNHLY, CDR2 FYNNEI. The CDR3 region has the DNA TGTGCCAGCAGTCGGGACGGAAGCAATCAGCCCCAGCATTTT. This gives the protein CASSRDGSNQPQHF. The full variable domain, rest sourced from reference TRBV2 and TRBJ1-5, is EPEVTQTPSHQVTQMGQEVILRCVPISNHLYFYWYRQILGQKVEFLVSFYNNEISEKSEIFDDQFSVERPDGSNFTLKIRSTKLEDSAMYFCASSRDGSNQPQHFGDGTRLSIL.

V is TRBV10-2 and J is TRBJ1-4; D not certain. Between the trimmed V and J ends, which lost 0 bases and 7 bases, there was a span of 3 bases. The CDR3 spans 12 residues. Germline V lookup: CDR1 WSHSY, CDR2 SAAADI. The CDR3, as DNA: TGCGCCAGCAGTGAGTCGAGTGAAAAACTGTTTTTT. Translation: CASSESSEKLFF.

This clone was recorded a few times. The rearrangement links TRBV4-3 to TRBJ1-1; unclear D gene. V lost 1 base, J lost 2 bases, and 8 bases lay in between. The CDR3 sequence is 14 residues long. Germline CDR1 reads LGHNA; CDR2 reads YSLEER. CDR3 sequence (DNA): TGCGCCAGCAGCCAAGCGAATACAAACACTGAAGCTTTCTTT. It is translated as CASSQANTNTEAFF.

The chain recombines TRBV5-1 with TRBJ1-5, with no clear D. Trimming pared 7 bases from V and 3 bases from J, leaving 11 bases between. This CDR3 has 13 amino acids. The germline CDR1 and CDR2 sequences are SGHRS and YFSETQ. In nucleotides, the CDR3 is TGCGCCAGCTTGGACGGAGCCAATCAGCCCCAGCATTTT. Amino acids: CASLDGANQPQHF.

This clone was observed a few times. The CDR3 bases are TGTGCCAGCAGTCAGACGGACAGCCCGCAGTATTTT. It encodes CASSQTDSPQYF. The V and J genes are TRBV28 and TRBJ2-3; possibly TRBD1 for D (6 bases). The CDR3 is 12 amino acids. V lost 5 bases to trimming and J lost 10 bases, with 13 bases between them. CDR1 is MDHEN and CDR2 is SYDVKM in the germline V gene.

This clone was observed a few times. Other DNA sequences within the sample encode an identical CDR3. This rearrangement joins TRBV18 to TRBJ2-7; TRBD1 matches at 7 bases. The ends lost 1 base at V and 2 bases at J; junction bases unmatched: 2. Germline-derived CDR1 and CDR2 are KGHSH and LQKENI. The CDR3 runs 14 residues. Written as DNA, the CDR3 is TGTGCCAGCTCACCACGACAGGGTACCTACGAGCAGTACTTC. Protein: CASSPRQGTYEQYF.

The V call is TRBV29-1, the J call TRBJ1-2, with a possible D match to TRBD1 (5 bases). The V and J ends lost 7 bases and 7 bases respectively, with 10 bases between them. CDR1 and CDR2 from the germline V gene are SQVTM and ANQGSEA. This CDR3 contains 10 residues. CDR3 DNA: TGCAGCGCGGGGGAGAGTGGCTACACCTTC. Translated, it gives CSAGESGYTF.

This clone turned up a few times. The chain recombines TRBV28 with TRBJ1-1; 8 positions match TRBD1. Germline trimming cut 6 bases from V and 0 bases from J; bases unmatched to any gene: 6. Germline V lookup: CDR1 MDHEN, CDR2 SYDVKM. The CDR3 runs 15 residues. The CDR3 sequence is CASRTGDLMNTEAFF. The CDR3 bases are TGTGCCAGCAGGACAGGGGACCTCATGAACACTGAAGCTTTCTTT.

The rearrangement joins TRBV25-1 to TRBJ1-5, with unresolved D. The V end lost 6 bases, the J end lost 1 base, and 10 bases lay between the germline ends. The CDR3 is made up of 14 amino acids. Germline CDR1 reads MGHDK; CDR2 reads SYGVNS. The CDR3 bases are TGTGCCAGCAGACCCCTCCGGAGCAATCAGCCCCAGCATTTT. Translated: CASRPLRSNQPQHF.

The chain recombines TRBV7-9 with TRBJ2-5; maybe TRBD1 (6 bases). CDR3 length: 14 residues. V gave up 5 bases and J gave up 1 base, with 11 bases separating them. CDR1 is SEHNR and CDR2 is FQNEAQ in the germline V gene (reference sequence). DNA of the CDR3: TGTGCCAGCAGCAACAAACAGGGCCAAGAGACCCAGTACTTC. Protein product: CASSNKQGQETQYF.

The chain uses TRBV5-1 and TRBJ1-1; D not resolved. V was cut by 4 bases and J by 2 bases, with 12 bases left in between. The CDR3 length is 14 residues. Germline values: CDR1 SGHRS, CDR2 YFSETQ. CDR3 coding DNA: TGCGCCAGCAGCGCGGAGATCATCAACACTGAAGCTTTCTTT. Translating it yields CASSAEIINTEAFF.